This T cell receptor (beta chain) was sequenced for a study of Ad26.COV2.S vaccination and SARS-CoV-2 variants. About the research overall: By the intramuscular route, Ad26.COV2.S was given once, or twice 56 days apart. Study observations and caveats: Analyses of TCR breadth and depth may have underestimated total T cell responses.

The ends lost 6 bases at V and 3 bases at J; junction bases unmatched: 10. Germline CDR1 is MDHEN and CDR2 is SYDVKM. The CDR3 loop spans 15 amino acids. Profiled with immunoSEQ multiplex PCR; TCRdb holds only in-frame clones, not every one. The sample has roughly 300,000 clones, 85% to 90% seen once. Stated treatment: 15 to 20 received Ad26.COV2.S at low or high dose, single or two shots; several received placebo; per-sample allocation not given. Each sample was drawn 63 days after the first injection (of vaccine or placebo). Recruitment in Boston yielded a donor of adult age, 18-55 years. Ad26.COV2.S expressed prefusion-stabilized spike from the original Wuhan strain. Note on this clone: Its cognate antigen is unknown.

The sequences come from peripheral blood, collected in a trial of Ad26.COV2.S vaccine versus placebo. The clonotype was recovered from a person aged 18-60 years who received the Ad26.COV2.S COVID-19 vaccine or a placebo. The chain links TRBV28 to TRBJ1-2; TRBD1 matches 7 bases. CDR3 sequence: CASRRWSGTDYGYTF. CDR3 coding DNA: TGTGCCAGCAGGAGATGGTCCGGGACAGACTATGGCTACACCTTC.